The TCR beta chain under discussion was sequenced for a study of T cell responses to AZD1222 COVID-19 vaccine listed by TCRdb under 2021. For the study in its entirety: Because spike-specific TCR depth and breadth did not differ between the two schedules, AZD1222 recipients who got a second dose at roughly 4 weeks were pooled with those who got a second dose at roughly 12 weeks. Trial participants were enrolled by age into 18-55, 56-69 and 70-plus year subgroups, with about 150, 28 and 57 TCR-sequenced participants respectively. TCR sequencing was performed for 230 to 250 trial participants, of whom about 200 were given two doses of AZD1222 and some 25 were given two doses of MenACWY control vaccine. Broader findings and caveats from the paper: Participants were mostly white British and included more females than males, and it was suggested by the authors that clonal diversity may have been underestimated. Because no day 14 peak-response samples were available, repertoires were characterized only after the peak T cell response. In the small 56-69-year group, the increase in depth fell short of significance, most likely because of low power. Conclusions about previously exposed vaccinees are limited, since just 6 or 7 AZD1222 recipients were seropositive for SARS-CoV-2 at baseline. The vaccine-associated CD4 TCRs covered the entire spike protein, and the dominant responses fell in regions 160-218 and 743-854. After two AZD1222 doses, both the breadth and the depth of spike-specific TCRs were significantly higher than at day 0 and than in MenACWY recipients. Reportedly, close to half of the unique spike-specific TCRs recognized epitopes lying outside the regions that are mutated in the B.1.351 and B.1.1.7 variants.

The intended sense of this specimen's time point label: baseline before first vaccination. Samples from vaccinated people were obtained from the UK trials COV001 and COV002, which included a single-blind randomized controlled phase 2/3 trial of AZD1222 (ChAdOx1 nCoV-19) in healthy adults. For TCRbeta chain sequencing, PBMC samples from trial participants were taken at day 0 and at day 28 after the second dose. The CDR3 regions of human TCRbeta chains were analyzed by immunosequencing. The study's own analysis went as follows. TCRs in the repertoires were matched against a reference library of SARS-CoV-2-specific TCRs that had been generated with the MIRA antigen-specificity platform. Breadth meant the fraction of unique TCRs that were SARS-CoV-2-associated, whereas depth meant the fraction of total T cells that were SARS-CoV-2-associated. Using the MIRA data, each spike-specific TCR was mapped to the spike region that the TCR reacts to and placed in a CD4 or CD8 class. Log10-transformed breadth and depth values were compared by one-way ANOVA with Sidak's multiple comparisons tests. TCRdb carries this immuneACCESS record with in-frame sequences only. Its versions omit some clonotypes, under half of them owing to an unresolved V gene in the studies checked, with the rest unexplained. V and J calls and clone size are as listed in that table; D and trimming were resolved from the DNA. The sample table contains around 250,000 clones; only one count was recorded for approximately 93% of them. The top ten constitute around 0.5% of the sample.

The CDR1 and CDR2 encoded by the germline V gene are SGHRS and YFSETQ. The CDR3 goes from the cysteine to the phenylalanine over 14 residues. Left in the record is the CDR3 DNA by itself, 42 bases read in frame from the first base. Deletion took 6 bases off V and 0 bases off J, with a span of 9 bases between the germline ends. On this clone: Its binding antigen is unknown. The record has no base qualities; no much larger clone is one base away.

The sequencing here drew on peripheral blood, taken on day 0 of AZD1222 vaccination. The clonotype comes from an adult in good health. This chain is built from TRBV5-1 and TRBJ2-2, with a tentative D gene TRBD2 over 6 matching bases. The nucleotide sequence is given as TGCGCCAGCAAGGAGGGATCGAACACCGGGGAGCTGTTTTTT. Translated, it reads CASKEGSNTGELFF.